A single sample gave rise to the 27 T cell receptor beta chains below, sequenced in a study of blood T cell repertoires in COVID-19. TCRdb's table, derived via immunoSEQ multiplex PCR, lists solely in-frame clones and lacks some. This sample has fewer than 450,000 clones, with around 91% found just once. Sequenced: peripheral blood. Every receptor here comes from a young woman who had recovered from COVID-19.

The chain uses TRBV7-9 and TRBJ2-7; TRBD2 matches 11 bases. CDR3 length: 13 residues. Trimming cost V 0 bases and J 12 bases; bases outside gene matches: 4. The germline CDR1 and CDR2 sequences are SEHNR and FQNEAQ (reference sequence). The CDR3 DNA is TGTGCCAGCAGCTTAGCCGGACTAGCGGGCATGTACGTC. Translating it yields CASSLAGLAGMYV.

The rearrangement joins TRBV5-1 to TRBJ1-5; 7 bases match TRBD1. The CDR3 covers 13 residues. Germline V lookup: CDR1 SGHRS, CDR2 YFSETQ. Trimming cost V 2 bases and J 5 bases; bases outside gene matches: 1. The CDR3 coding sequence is TGCGCCAGCAGCTTTGACAGGGATCAGCCCCAGCATTTT. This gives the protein CASSFDRDQPQHF.

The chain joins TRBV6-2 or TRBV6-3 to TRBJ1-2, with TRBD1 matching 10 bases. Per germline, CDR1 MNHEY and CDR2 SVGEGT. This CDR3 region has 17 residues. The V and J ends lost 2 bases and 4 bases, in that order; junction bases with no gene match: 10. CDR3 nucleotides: TGTGCCAGCAGTTACCCCCGCCGACAGGGGGCCCGCTATGGCTACACCTTC. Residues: CASSYPRRQGARYGYTF.

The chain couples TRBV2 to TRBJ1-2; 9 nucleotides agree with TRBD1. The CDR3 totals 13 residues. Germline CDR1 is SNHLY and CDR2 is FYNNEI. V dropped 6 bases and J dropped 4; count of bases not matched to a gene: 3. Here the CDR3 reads CASSWGQGYGYTF. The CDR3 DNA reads TGTGCCAGCAGCTGGGGACAGGGCTATGGCTACACCTTC.

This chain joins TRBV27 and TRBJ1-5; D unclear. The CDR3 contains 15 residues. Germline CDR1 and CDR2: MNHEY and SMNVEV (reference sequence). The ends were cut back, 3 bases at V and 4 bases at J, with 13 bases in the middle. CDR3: CASSFSGRLNQPQHF. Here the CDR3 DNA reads TGTGCCAGCAGTTTCTCCGGCAGGCTGAATCAGCCCCAGCATTTT.

CDR3 residues: CASSPGQANSPLHF. The CDR3 nucleotides are TGTGCCAGCTCACCCGGACAGGCCAATTCACCCCTCCACTTT. The rearrangement uses TRBV18 and TRBJ1-6; 7 bases are a match to TRBD1. The V gene end was trimmed by 3 bases and the J gene end by 7 bases; junction bases not matched to a gene: 3. The CDR3 extends over 14 amino acids. Germline assignment: CDR1 KGHSH and CDR2 LQKENI.

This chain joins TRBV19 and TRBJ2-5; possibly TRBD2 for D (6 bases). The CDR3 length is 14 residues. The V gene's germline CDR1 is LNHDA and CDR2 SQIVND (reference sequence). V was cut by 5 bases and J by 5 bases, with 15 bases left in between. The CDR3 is CASSPSPGVETQYF. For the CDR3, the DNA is TGTGCCAGTAGTCCCTCTCCGGGGGTTGAGACCCAGTACTTC.

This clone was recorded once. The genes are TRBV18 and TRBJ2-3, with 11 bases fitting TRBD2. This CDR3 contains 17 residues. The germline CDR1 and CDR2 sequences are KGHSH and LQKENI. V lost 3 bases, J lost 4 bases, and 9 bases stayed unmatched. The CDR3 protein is CASSPPTSGSRADTQYF. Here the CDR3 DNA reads TGTGCCAGCTCACCCCCTACTAGCGGGAGTCGCGCAGATACGCAGTATTTT.

The CDR3 sequence: CASSKPGQGHNSPLHF. The CDR3 nucleotides read TGTGCCAGTAGTAAACCGGGACAGGGACATAATTCACCCCTCCACTTT. The V and J genes are TRBV19 and TRBJ1-6; 9 bases are shared with TRBD1. CDR1 is LNHDA, CDR2 SQIVND, per germline (reference sequence). This CDR3 region has 16 residues. V gave up 4 bases and J gave up 5 bases; unmatched junction bases: 6.

The CDR3 sequence is CASSLGSNEKLFF. The CDR3 DNA follows: TGCGCCAGCAGCTTGGGGAGCAATGAAAAACTGTTTTTT. The rearrangement joins TRBV5-1 to TRBJ1-4, with D unresolved. Trimming took 0 bases from V and 5 from J, leaving 5 bases between them. CDR3 length: 13 amino acids. CDR1 and CDR2 from the germline V gene are SGHRS and YFSETQ.

The CDR3: CASSFVGGYDNEQFF. In DNA, the CDR3 is TGCGCCAGCAGCTTTGTGGGAGGGTACGACAATGAGCAGTTCTTC. The chain recombines TRBV5-1 with TRBJ2-1, with 7 bases fitting TRBD2. This CDR3 comprises 15 residues. Germline V gene sequence: CDR1 SGHRS, CDR2 YFSETQ. The trim removed 2 bases at V and 5 bases at J, leaving 7 bases unmatched.

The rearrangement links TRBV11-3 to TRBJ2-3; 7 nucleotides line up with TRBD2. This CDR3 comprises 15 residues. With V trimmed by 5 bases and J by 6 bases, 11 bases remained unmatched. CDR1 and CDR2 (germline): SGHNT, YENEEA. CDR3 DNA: TGTGCCAGCAGCCTTGGGGGGGGGAGAATGGATACGCAGTATTTT. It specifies CASSLGGGRMDTQYF.

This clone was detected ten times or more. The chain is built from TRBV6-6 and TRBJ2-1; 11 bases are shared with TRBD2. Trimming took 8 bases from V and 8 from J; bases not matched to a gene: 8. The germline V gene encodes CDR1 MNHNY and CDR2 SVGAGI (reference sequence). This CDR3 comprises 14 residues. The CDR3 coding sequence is TGTGCCAGCGGGGATAGCGGGGGGGGTGATGAGCAGTTCTTC. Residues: CASGDSGGGDEQFF.

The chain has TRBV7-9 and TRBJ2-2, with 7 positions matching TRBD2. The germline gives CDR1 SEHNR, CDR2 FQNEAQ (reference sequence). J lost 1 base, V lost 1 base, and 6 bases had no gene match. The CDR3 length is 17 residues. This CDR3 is CASSLVRDYQNTGELFF. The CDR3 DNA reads TGTGCCAGCAGCTTAGTCCGGGACTACCAGAACACCGGGGAGCTGTTTTTT.

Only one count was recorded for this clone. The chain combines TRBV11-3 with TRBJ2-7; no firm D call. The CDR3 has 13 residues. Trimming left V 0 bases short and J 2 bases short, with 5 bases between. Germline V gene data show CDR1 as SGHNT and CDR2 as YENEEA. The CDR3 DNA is TGTGCCAGCAGCTTAGAGCGCACCTACGAGCAGTACGTC. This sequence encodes CASSLERTYEQYV.

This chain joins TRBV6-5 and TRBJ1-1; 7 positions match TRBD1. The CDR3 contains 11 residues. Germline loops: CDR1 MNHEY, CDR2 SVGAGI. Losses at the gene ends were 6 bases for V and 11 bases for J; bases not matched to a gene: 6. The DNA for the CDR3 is TGTGCCAGCAGGACAGGGATTAGGGCTTTCTTT. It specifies CASRTGIRAFF.

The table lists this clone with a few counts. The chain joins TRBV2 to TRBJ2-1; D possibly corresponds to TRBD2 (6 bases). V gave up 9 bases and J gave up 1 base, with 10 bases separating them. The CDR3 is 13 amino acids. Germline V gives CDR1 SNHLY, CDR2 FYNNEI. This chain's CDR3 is CARLAPSYNEQFF. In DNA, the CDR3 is TGTGCCAGGCTAGCGCCTTCCTACAATGAGCAGTTCTTC.

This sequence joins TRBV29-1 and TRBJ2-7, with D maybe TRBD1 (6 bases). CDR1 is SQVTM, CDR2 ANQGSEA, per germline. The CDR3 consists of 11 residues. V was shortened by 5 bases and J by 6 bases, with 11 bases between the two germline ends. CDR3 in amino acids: CSVLQGSEQYV. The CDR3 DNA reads TGCAGCGTTTTACAGGGTTCCGAGCAGTACGTC.

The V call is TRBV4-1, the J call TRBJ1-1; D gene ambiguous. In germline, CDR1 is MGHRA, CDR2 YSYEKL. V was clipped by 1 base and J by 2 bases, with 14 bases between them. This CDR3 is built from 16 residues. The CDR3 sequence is CASSQVENRANTEAFF. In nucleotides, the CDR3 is TGCGCCAGCAGCCAAGTTGAGAACAGAGCCAACACTGAAGCTTTCTTT.

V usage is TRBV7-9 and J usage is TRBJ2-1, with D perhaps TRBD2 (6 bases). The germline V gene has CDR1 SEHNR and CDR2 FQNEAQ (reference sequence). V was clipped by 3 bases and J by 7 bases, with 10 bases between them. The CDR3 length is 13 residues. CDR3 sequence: CASSLGSGNEQFF. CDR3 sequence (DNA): TGTGCCAGCAGCTTGGGGAGCGGGAATGAGCAGTTCTTC.

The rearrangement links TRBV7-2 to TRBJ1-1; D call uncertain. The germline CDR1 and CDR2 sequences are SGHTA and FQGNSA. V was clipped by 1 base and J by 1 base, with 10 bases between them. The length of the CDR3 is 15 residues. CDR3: CASSLVQGGNTEAFF. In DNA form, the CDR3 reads TGTGCCAGCAGCTTAGTGCAAGGCGGGAACACTGAAGCTTTCTTT.

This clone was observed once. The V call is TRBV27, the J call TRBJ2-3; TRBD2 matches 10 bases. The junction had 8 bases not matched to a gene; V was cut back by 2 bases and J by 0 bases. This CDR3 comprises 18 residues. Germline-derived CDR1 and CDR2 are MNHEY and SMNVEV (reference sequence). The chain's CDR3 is CASSLLGTSASSTDTQYF. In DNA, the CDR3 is TGTGCCAGCAGTTTACTTGGGACTAGCGCCTCTAGCACAGATACGCAGTATTTT.

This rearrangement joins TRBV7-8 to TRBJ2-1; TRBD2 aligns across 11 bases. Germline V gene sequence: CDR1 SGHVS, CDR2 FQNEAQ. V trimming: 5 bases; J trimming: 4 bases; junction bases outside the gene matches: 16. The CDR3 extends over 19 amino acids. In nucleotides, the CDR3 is TGTGCCAGCAGCCCCAGACAGGGTGGGGGACTAGCGGATTACAATGAGCAGTTCTTC. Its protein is CASSPRQGGGLADYNEQFF. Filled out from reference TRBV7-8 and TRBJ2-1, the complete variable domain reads GAGVSQSPRYKVAKRGQDVALRCDPISGHVSLFWYQQALGQGPEFLTYFQNEAQLDKSGLPSDRFFAERPEGSVSTLKIQRTQQEDSAVYLCASSPRQGGGLADYNEQFFGPGTRLTVL.

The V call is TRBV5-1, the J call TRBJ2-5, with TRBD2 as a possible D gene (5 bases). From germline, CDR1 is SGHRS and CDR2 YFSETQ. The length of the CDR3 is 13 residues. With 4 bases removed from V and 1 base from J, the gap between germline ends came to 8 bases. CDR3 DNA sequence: TGCGCCAGCAGCCGGGGTAGCCAAGAGACCCAGTACTTC. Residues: CASSRGSQETQYF.

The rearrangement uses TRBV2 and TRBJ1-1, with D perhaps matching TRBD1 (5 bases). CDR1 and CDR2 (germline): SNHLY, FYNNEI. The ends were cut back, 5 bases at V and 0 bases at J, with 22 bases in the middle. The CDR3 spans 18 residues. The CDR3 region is CASSHDRKYSTLNTEAFF. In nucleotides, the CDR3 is TGTGCCAGCAGTCACGACAGAAAGTATTCAACCTTGAACACTGAAGCTTTCTTT.

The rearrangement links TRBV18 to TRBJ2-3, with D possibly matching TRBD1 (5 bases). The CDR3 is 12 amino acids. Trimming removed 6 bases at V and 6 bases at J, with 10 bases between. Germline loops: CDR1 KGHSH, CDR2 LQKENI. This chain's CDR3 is CASSPAGDTQYF. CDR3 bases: TGTGCCAGCTCCCCAGCAGGGGATACGCAGTATTTT.

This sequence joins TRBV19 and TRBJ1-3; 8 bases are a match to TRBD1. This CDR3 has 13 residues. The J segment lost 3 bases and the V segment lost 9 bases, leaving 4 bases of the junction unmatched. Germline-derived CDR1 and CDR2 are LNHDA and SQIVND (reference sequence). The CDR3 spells CASQGAGGNTIYF. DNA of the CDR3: TGTGCCAGCCAGGGGGCGGGTGGAAACACCATATATTTT.